Presented here are 25 T cell receptor beta chains from one specimen sequenced in a study of blood T cell repertoires in COVID-19. Generated by immunoSEQ multiplex PCR, the TCRdb table keeps only in-frame clones and is missing some. The sample has around 170,000 clones, 75% to 90% seen once. The specimen was peripheral blood. The receptor source for this set is a woman between 40 and 55 years old with acute or convalescent COVID-19.

The gene calls are TRBV29-1 and TRBJ1-1; a possible D gene is TRBD1 (5 bases). Trimming pared 7 bases from V and 1 base from J, leaving 16 bases between. Germline V gives CDR1 SQVTM, CDR2 ANQGSEA. The CDR3 length is 14 residues. CDR3 in amino acids: CSALRGTANTEAFF. As DNA, the CDR3 is TGCAGCGCCCTGCGCGGGACGGCGAACACTGAAGCTTTCTTT.

The chain is built from TRBV6-1 and TRBJ2-2, with D possibly being TRBD1 (5 bases). Germline V lookup: CDR1 MNHNS, CDR2 SASEGT. Trimming took 0 bases from V and 2 from J, leaving 13 bases between them. CDR3 length equals 17 residues. DNA for the CDR3: TGTGCCAGCAGTGAAGCTGGGGCAGGACACAACACCGGGGAGCTGTTTTTT. It is translated as CASSEAGAGHNTGELFF.

The CDR3 spells CAWRNNLNEQFF. The CDR3 region has the DNA TGTGCCTGGAGAAACAACCTCAATGAGCAGTTCTTC. The V gene is TRBV30, the J gene TRBJ2-1; D is ambiguous. V was pared by 3 bases and J by 6 bases, with 9 bases between. CDR3 size: 12 residues. The germline gives CDR1 GTSNPN, CDR2 SVGIG (reference sequence).

This clone was counted between two and nine times. This chain connects TRBV19 to TRBJ2-1; D might be TRBD1 (5 bases). CDR1 is LNHDA, CDR2 SQIVND, per germline (reference sequence). The CDR3 is made up of 15 amino acids. With 6 bases removed from V and 0 bases from J, the gap between germline ends came to 12 bases. The CDR3 reads CASSTTESSYNEQFF. The CDR3 DNA follows: TGTGCCAGTAGCACGACAGAAAGCTCCTACAATGAGCAGTTCTTC.

This clone was counted only a few times. CDR3 loop: CASSVRTDMNTEAFF. The CDR3, as DNA: TGTGCCAGCAGCGTTAGGACAGACATGAACACTGAAGCTTTCTTT. The V call is TRBV9, the J call TRBJ1-1, with D perhaps matching TRBD1 (6 bases). Germline loops: CDR1 SGDLS, CDR2 YYNGEE. V lost 2 bases and J 0 bases, leaving 11 bases between the germline ends. The CDR3 is made up of 15 amino acids. Based on the CDR3 plus reference TRBV9 and TRBJ1-1, the full variable domain is DSGVTQTPKHLITATGQRVTLRCSPRSGDLSVYWYQQSLDQGLQFLIQYYNGEERAKGNILERFSAQQFPDLHSELNLSSLELGDSALYFCASSVRTDMNTEAFFGQGTRLTVV.

J is TRBJ1-6 and V is TRBV14; D gene unclear. The germline V and J ends were trimmed by 1 base and 6 bases, with 7 bases remaining between them. The CDR3 extends over 14 amino acids. The germline gives CDR1 SGHDN, CDR2 FVKESK. The CDR3 sequence: CASSQAQVNSPLHF. CDR3 DNA: TGTGCCAGCAGCCAAGCTCAGGTTAATTCACCCCTCCACTTT.

The rearrangement joins TRBV6-5 to TRBJ1-1, with unresolved D. Trimming pared 4 bases from V and 6 bases from J, leaving 9 bases between. Germline values: CDR1 MNHEY, CDR2 SVGAGI. This CDR3 comprises 12 residues. CDR3 amino acids: CASSFEVPEAFF. CDR3 nucleotides: TGTGCCAGCAGTTTTGAGGTCCCTGAAGCTTTCTTT.

The chain combines TRBV11-2 with TRBJ2-7, with TRBD2 as a possible D gene (6 bases). V lost 3 bases to trimming and J lost 7 bases, with 19 bases between them. The CDR3 spans 15 residues. From germline, CDR1 is SGHAT and CDR2 FQNNGV. The CDR3 DNA reads as TGTGCCAGCAGCTTTGGGTGGCGGGACTCACCAGAGCAGTACTTC. It translates to CASSFGWRDSPEQYF.

J is TRBJ1-1 and V is TRBV19; D is unclear. This CDR3 comprises 12 residues. Looked up from germline, CDR1 is LNHDA and CDR2 is SQIVND (reference sequence). Trimming cost V 4 bases and J 4 bases, with 7 bases left between them. CDR3: CASSSRSTEAFF. In DNA, the CDR3 is TGTGCCAGTAGTAGTAGGAGCACTGAAGCTTTCTTT.

The chain combines TRBV18 with TRBJ2-7; tentative D call: TRBD2 (6 bases). Germline V lookup: CDR1 KGHSH, CDR2 LQKENI. This CDR3 spans 15 amino acids. Trimming removed 6 bases from V and 0 bases from J, with 15 bases in between. CDR3 DNA: TGTGCCAGCTCGGGCACGGGACTCCCCTCCTACGAGCAGTACTTC. As protein: CASSGTGLPSYEQYF.

This clone was detected once. The chain carries TRBV5-1 and TRBJ2-7; possible D gene TRBD2, 5 bases. Trimming pared 7 bases from V and 2 bases from J, leaving 10 bases between. Germline V gene sequence: CDR1 SGHRS, CDR2 YFSETQ. This CDR3 contains 12 residues. The CDR3 protein is CASYRLPYEQYF. The CDR3 nucleotides read TGCGCCAGCTATAGACTACCCTACGAGCAGTACTTC.

The rearrangement joins TRBV6-1 to TRBJ1-4; unclear D gene. With 2 bases removed from V and 1 base from J, the gap between germline ends came to 11 bases. This CDR3 has 16 amino acids. Germline V gene data show CDR1 as MNHNS and CDR2 as SASEGT. CDR3 sequence reads: CASSEFRVRTNEKLFF. CDR3 bases: TGTGCCAGCAGTGAATTCCGTGTTAGAACTAATGAAAAACTGTTTTTT.

V is TRBV6-5 and J is TRBJ1-2; D is uncertain. Germline V lookup: CDR1 MNHEY, CDR2 SVGAGI. The length of the CDR3 is 15 residues. V shed 2 bases and J shed 0 bases, with 10 bases lying between them. The CDR3 loop is CASSYGGFSNYGYTF. The CDR3 region has the DNA TGTGCCAGCAGTTACGGCGGATTTTCTAACTATGGCTACACCTTC.

The chain has TRBV30 and TRBJ2-7; D is perhaps TRBD1 (6 bases). V lost 4 bases, J lost 3 bases, and 16 bases lay in between. Germline loops: CDR1 GTSNPN, CDR2 SVGIG (reference sequence). This CDR3 spans 14 amino acids. Written as DNA, the CDR3 is TGTGCCTGGACTCATTCTACAGGGAACTACGAGCAGTACTTC. Amino acid sequence: CAWTHSTGNYEQYF.

The V and J genes are TRBV9 and TRBJ2-1; tentative D call: TRBD2 (7 bases). Trimming took 3 bases from V and 4 from J, leaving 14 bases between them. The length of the CDR3 is 15 residues. The germline gives CDR1 SGDLS, CDR2 YYNGEE. CDR3 in amino acids: CASSEGGSDYNEQFF. CDR3 nucleotides: TGTGCCAGCAGCGAGGGGGGGAGCGATTACAATGAGCAGTTCTTC.

The V gene is TRBV7-9, the J gene TRBJ2-2; tentative D call: TRBD1 (5 bases). Germline lookup yields CDR1 SEHNR and CDR2 FQNEAQ (reference sequence). This CDR3 comprises 14 residues. V lost 5 bases to trimming and J lost 5 bases, with 12 bases between them. In DNA, the CDR3 is TGTGCCAGCAGCCGCAGGGATCCTACCGGGGAGCTGTTTTTT. Translation gives CASSRRDPTGELFF.

This clone was seen a few times. The chain has TRBV7-2 and TRBJ2-1; 13 bases align to TRBD2. The CDR3 spans 16 residues. The germline V gene encodes CDR1 SGHTA and CDR2 FQGNSA. Trimming took 1 base from V and 7 from J; bases not matched to a gene: 4. The CDR3 nucleotides are TGTGCCAGCAGCTTAGGACTAGCGGGGGGTTGGAATGAGCAGTTCTTC. Translated: CASSLGLAGGWNEQFF.

The chain is built from TRBV2 and TRBJ1-6, with 7 bases that match TRBD1. The CDR3 is 14 residues long. The junction had 8 bases not matched to a gene; V was cut back by 7 bases and J by 8 bases. CDR1 and CDR2 (germline): SNHLY, FYNNEI. CDR3 loop: CASTGQVLYSPLHF. DNA of the CDR3: TGTGCCAGCACTGGACAGGTCTTATATTCACCCCTCCACTTT.

On this clone: The same CDR3 arises from other DNA sequences in this sample as well. The chain's CDR3 is CASSLGQGDGYTF. For the CDR3, the DNA is TGTGCCAGCAGCTTAGGCCAGGGTGACGGCTACACCTTC. V gene TRBV7-9 combines with J gene TRBJ1-2; TRBD1 might be the D (5 bases). The CDR3 loop spans 13 amino acids. Germline values: CDR1 SEHNR, CDR2 FQNEAQ (reference sequence). The V gene lost 1 base and the J gene lost 8 bases, with 11 bases spanning the gap.

The V gene is TRBV28, the J gene TRBJ2-3, with D perhaps matching TRBD2 (5 bases). Germline loops: CDR1 MDHEN, CDR2 SYDVKM. CDR3 size: 13 residues. V shed 8 bases and J shed 4 bases, with 13 bases lying between them. CDR3 residues: CASHEGSADTQYF. In DNA form, the CDR3 reads TGTGCCAGCCACGAGGGATCGGCAGATACGCAGTATTTT. Using reference TRBV28 and TRBJ2-3 for the parts outside the CDR3, the full variable domain is DVKVTQSSRYLVKRTGEKVFLECVQDMDHENMFWYRQDPGLGLRLIYFSYDVKMKEKGDIPEGYSVSREKKERFSLILESASTNQTSMYLCASHEGSADTQYFGPGTRLTVL.

The chain joins TRBV15 to TRBJ2-7; weak D call: TRBD1 (5 bases). This CDR3 region has 13 residues. V was pared by 2 bases and J by 4 bases, with 9 bases between. The germline gives CDR1 LNHNV, CDR2 YYDKDF (reference sequence). The chain's CDR3 is CATSRPQGYEQYF. The CDR3, as DNA: TGTGCCACCAGCAGACCCCAGGGTTACGAGCAGTACTTC.

The chain recombines TRBV30 with TRBJ1-6; weak D call: TRBD1 (6 bases). Between the trimmed V and J ends, which lost 0 bases and 8 bases, there was a span of 11 bases. Germline V gene lookup returns CDR1 GTSNPN and CDR2 SVGIG (reference sequence). CDR3 length: 14 amino acids. The CDR3 loop is CAWSVGGLYSPLHF. The CDR3 nucleotides are TGTGCCTGGAGTGTGGGGGGGCTGTATTCACCCCTCCACTTT.

The chain links TRBV18 to TRBJ1-1; 7 bases map to TRBD1. CDR1 KGHSH and CDR2 LQKENI come from the germline V gene. Losses at the gene ends were 6 bases for V and 4 bases for J; bases not matched to a gene: 5. CDR3 length: 13 amino acids. CDR3 in amino acids: CASSGTEGTEAFF. The CDR3 DNA reads as TGTGCCAGCTCTGGGACAGAGGGCACTGAAGCTTTCTTT.

This rearrangement joins TRBV2 to TRBJ1-5; D might be TRBD1 (6 bases). The CDR3 extends over 19 amino acids. Germline V lookup: CDR1 SNHLY, CDR2 FYNNEI. V shed 4 bases and J shed 3 bases, with 25 bases lying between them. The CDR3 spells CASSVRLGQGPAYNQPQHF. The CDR3 nucleotides are TGTGCCAGCAGTGTCCGCCTGGGGCAGGGGCCCGCTTACAATCAGCCCCAGCATTTT. The whole variable domain, filled in from reference TRBV2 and TRBJ1-5, reads EPEVTQTPSHQVTQMGQEVILRCVPISNHLYFYWYRQILGQKVEFLVSFYNNEISEKSEIFDDQFSVERPDGSNFTLKIRSTKLEDSAMYFCASSVRLGQGPAYNQPQHFGDGTRLSIL.

Judged by abundance, this clone is medium-sized (0.01 to 0.1%). V and J are TRBV19 and TRBJ1-5; D is perhaps TRBD1 (5 bases). The germline gives CDR1 LNHDA, CDR2 SQIVND (reference sequence). Trimming took 6 bases from V and 6 from J, leaving 12 bases between them. CDR3 length: 13 amino acids. CDR3 loop: CASSPGTAQPQHF. The CDR3 DNA is TGTGCCAGTAGCCCGGGGACTGCTCAGCCCCAGCATTTT.